This T cell receptor (beta chain) is drawn from a study of blood T cell repertoires in COVID-19. Overall study: Samples came from the United States, Italy and Spain, spanning acute and convalescent COVID-19.

On this clone itself: The same CDR3 is also encoded by other DNA sequences in this sample.

This table comes from immunoSEQ multiplex PCR, and its TCRdb copy is limited to in-frame clones, with some not included. This repertoire shows about 210,000 clones, about 90% found once; its top ten account for about 1.3%. The CDR3 is 13 amino acids. With 3 bases removed from V and 0 bases from J, the gap between germline ends came to 5 bases. Per the germline V gene, CDR1 is KGHSH and CDR2 is LQKENI. This TCR was sampled from a man aged 25-40 years with acute or convalescent COVID-19. The chain combines TRBV18 with TRBJ1-1, with D unresolved. The specimen was peripheral blood. CDR3 amino acids: CASSPTLNTEAFF. CDR3 sequence (DNA): TGTGCCAGCTCACCGACACTGAACACTGAAGCTTTCTTT.